The next 7 T cell receptor beta chains were all read from a single sample in a study of blood T cell repertoires in COVID-19. Repertoires were generated with immunoSEQ multiplex PCR, while TCRdb's copy carries only in-frame clones and drops some. In the table there are fewer than 450,000 clones, less than 95% of which are singletons. Material for sequencing was PBMCs or T cells enriched from blood (not recorded which). These receptors were taken from a man aged 18 to 30 who had recovered from COVID-19.

CDR3 residues: CASSQSDLQGAVGYTF. CDR3 coding DNA: TGTGCCAGCAGCCAAAGTGACCTACAGGGGGCCGTGGGCTACACCTTC. The rearrangement joins TRBV3-1 (or the pseudogene TRBV3-2) to TRBJ1-2; TRBD1 matches at 9 bases. The length of the CDR3 is 16 residues. In germline, CDR1 is LGHDT, CDR2 YNNKEL (reference sequence). J was trimmed by 8 bases and V by 2 bases; bases with no gene match: 12.

The chain combines TRBV19 with TRBJ1-6, with a tentative D call TRBD1 (6 bases). The V end was cut by 6 bases, the J end by 10 bases, with 22 bases between. There are 16 residues in the CDR3. Germline CDR1 is LNHDA and CDR2 is SQIVND (reference sequence). CDR3 nucleotide sequence: TGTGCCAGTAGCCATGGGACGTGGGGGCCGCGGTCACCCCTCCACTTT. Protein sequence: CASSHGTWGPRSPLHF.

This clone is a singleton in its sample. This chain connects TRBV2 to TRBJ1-4; D gene uncertain. The CDR3 sequence is 13 residues long. Between the trimmed V and J ends, which lost 2 bases and 4 bases, there was a span of 5 bases. CDR1 is SNHLY and CDR2 is FYNNEI in the germline V gene. The CDR3 DNA reads as TGTGCCAGCAGTGAACAGGTTAATGAAAAACTGTTTTTT. Translated, it gives CASSEQVNEKLFF.

With respect to this clone: The sample holds other DNA sequences that translate to the same CDR3. The CDR3 DNA reads TGTGCCAGCAGCCAAGCGGGGGCAGATACGCAGTATTTT. Amino acids: CASSQAGADTQYF. This rearrangement joins TRBV3-1 (or the pseudogene TRBV3-2) to TRBJ2-3; D possibly corresponds to TRBD2 (6 bases). The V end lost 1 base, the J end lost 4 bases, and 6 bases lay between the germline ends. There are 13 residues in the CDR3. Germline V gene sequence: CDR1 LGHDT, CDR2 YNNKEL (reference sequence).

The J gene is TRBJ2-2, the V gene TRBV2; D is possibly TRBD2 (5 bases). CDR1 is SNHLY, CDR2 FYNNEI, per germline. The CDR3 length is 13 residues. V lost 7 bases and J lost 3, with 9 bases in between. CDR3 loop: CASKYGDTGELFF. The CDR3, as DNA: TGTGCCAGCAAGTACGGGGACACCGGGGAGCTGTTTTTT.

The chain recombines TRBV5-4 with TRBJ1-2; D is ambiguous. The germline V gene encodes CDR1 SGHNT and CDR2 YYREEE (reference sequence). V lost 1 base, J lost 7 bases, and 14 bases lay in between. This CDR3 comprises 14 residues. CDR3 nucleotide sequence: TGTGCCAGCAGCTTGCGAGGGCAGGCATCTGGCTACACCTTC. This codes for CASSLRGQASGYTF.

The rearrangement uses TRBV21-1 and TRBJ2-7; the table's D call, TRBD1, was not checked against the DNA. TRBV21-1 is listed as a pseudogene. The CDR3 consists of 16 residues. The CDR3 DNA sequence: TGTGCCAGCAGCAAAGCGACGGACAGGGGCGTCCACGAGCAGTACTTC. Translation gives CASSKATDRGVHEQYF.